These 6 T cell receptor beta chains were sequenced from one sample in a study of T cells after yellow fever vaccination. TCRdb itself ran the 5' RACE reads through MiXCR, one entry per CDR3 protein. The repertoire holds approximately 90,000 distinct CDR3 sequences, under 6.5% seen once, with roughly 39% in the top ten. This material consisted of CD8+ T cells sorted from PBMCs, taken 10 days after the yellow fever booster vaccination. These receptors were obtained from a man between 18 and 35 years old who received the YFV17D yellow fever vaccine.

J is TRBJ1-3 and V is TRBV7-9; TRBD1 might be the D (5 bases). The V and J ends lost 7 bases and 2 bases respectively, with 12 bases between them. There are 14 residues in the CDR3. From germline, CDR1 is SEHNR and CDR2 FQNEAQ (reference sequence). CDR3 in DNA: TGTGCCAGCATCCACGGAGGGGCTGGAAACACCATATATTTT. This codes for CASIHGGAGNTIYF.

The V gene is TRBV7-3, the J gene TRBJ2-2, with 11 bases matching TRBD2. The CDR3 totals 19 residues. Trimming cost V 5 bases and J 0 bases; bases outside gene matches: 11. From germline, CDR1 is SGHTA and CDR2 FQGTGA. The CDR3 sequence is CASSPTHLAGGPNTGELFF. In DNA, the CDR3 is TGTGCCAGCAGCCCTACCCACCTAGCGGGGGGACCGAACACCGGGGAGCTGTTTTTT.

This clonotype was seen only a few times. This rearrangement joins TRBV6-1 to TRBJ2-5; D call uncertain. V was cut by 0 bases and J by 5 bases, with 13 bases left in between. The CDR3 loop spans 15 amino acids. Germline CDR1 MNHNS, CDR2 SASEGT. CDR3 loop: CASSEASGSVETQYF. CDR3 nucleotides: TGTGCCAGCAGTGAAGCGTCCGGGTCGGTGGAGACCCAGTACTTC.

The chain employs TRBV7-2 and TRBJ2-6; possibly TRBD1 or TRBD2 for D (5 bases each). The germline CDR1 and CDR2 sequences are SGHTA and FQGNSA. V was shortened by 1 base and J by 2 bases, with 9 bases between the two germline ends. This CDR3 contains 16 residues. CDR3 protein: CASSLELGAGANVLTF. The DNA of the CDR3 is TGTGCCAGCAGCTTAGAGTTGGGGGCTGGGGCCAACGTCCTGACTTTC.

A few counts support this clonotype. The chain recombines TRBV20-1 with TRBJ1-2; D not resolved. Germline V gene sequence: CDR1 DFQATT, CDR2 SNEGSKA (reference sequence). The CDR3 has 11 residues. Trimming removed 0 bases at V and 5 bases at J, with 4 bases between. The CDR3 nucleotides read TGCAGTGCTAGAGATCAATATGGCTACACCTTC. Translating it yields CSARDQYGYTF.

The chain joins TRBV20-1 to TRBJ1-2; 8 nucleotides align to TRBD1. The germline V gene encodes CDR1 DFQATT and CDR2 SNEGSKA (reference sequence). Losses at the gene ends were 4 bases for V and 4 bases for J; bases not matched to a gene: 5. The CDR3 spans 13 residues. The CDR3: CSATMTGAYGYTF. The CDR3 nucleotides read TGCAGTGCTACCATGACAGGGGCCTATGGCTACACCTTC.